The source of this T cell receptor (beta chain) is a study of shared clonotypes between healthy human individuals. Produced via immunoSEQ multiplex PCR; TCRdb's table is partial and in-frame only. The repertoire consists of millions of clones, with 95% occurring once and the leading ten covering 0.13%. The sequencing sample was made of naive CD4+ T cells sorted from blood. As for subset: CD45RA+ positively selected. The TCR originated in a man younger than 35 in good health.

The CDR3: CASSDRDRVRGQYF. The CDR3 DNA follows: TGTGCCAGCAGTGACCGGGACAGGGTGAGGGGGCAGTACTTC. The J gene is TRBJ2-7, the V gene TRBV2; 9 positions match TRBD1. The CDR3 runs to 14 residues. Germline loops: CDR1 SNHLY, CDR2 FYNNEI. With V trimmed by 3 bases and J by 9 bases, 9 bases remained unmatched.